The rows below give T cell receptor beta chains drawn from one sample of a study of T cells in localized non-small cell lung cancer. Sequenced by immunoSEQ multiplex PCR; TCRdb stores in-frame clones only, minus some. The top ten hold around 9.2% of the sample, which has over 4,500 clones, 85% seen once. The specimen comprised PBMCs, sampled before any cancer treatment. These receptors all stem from a woman aged 35 to 69 with stage II lung adenocarcinoma. The CDR3 runs from the conserved cysteine through the conserved F or W. The D gene is left open where the match is weak. Clone size appears in some rows only: once, few, many, or a class for an expanded clone.

J,length,size,V,D,DNA,CDR3
TRBJ2-1,13,-,TRBV19,-,TGTGCCAGTGACCAACCCTCGGGTAGTGAGCAGTTCTTC,CASDQPSGSEQFF
TRBJ1-1,13,once,TRBV29-1,-,TGCAGCGTTGGTCTGGGGAAGGACACTGAAGCTTTCTTT,CSVGLGKDTEAFF
TRBJ1-2,12,-,TRBV30,TRBD1,TGTGCCTGGAGTCGACAGGGCTATGGCTACACCTTC,CAWSRQGYGYTF
TRBJ1-1,15,once,TRBV7-9,TRBD1,TGTGCCAGCAGCCGACGGGACAGCTTGAACACTGAAACTTTCTTT,CASSRRDSLNTETFF
TRBJ1-5,15,-,TRBV2,-,TGTGCCAGCAGTGTGGGGGCAACGTTCGATCAGCCCCAGCATTTT,CASSVGATFDQPQHF
TRBJ1-5,13,-,TRBV11-2,-,TGTGCCAGCAGCTTACTTAGCAATCAGCCCCAGCATTTT,CASSLLSNQPQHF
TRBJ2-1,14,-,TRBV6-1,-,TGTGCCAGCACTCTCAACGTAGCGAGCAATGAGCAGTTCTTC,CASTLNVASNEQFF
TRBJ1-4,17,-,TRBV5-4,-,TGTGCCAGCAGCTCGCCCGTTCGGGGTCCAACTAATGAAAAACTGTTTTTT,CASSSPVRGPTNEKLFF
TRBJ2-2,15,-,TRBV5-1,-,TGCGCCAGCAGCTTGGGCACGGCGGGCACCGGGGAGCTGTTTTTT,CASSLGTAGTGELFF
TRBJ2-1,15,-,TRBV5-5,-,TGTGCCAGCAGCTCCCTGGGTAGCACCAACAATGAGCAGTTCTTC,CASSSLGSTNNEQFF
TRBJ2-7,14,-,TRBV27,-,TGTGCCAGCAGTTACCACAGGGCCGCCTACGAGCAGTACTTC,CASSYHRAAYEQYF
TRBJ2-3,15,-,TRBV13,TRBD2,TGTGCCAGCAGCGACCGGGGGGGGTCCACAGATACGCAGTATTTT,CASSDRGGSTDTQYF
TRBJ2-1,14,-,TRBV7-2,TRBD2,TGTGCCAGCAGCTTAGGCACTAGCGGGGGGACCAAGTTCTTC,CASSLGTSGGTKFF
TRBJ1-1,16,-,TRBV19,-,TGTGCCAGTAGTATAGCTCCGGGGGGGCGGAACACTGAAGCTTTCTTT,CASSIAPGGRNTEAFF
TRBJ2-3,15,-,TRBV6-1,TRBD1,TGTGCCAGCACTCTCGGGACAGGGGGCCCAGATACGCAGTATTTT,CASTLGTGGPDTQYF
TRBJ1-4,15,-,TRBV28,TRBD1,TGTGCCAGCAGTTTACAGGGGGTGACTAATGAAAAACTGTTTTTT,CASSLQGVTNEKLFF
TRBJ1-5,16,few,TRBV10-1,-,TGCGCCAGCAGTGAGCTCAGGCCAGACGGAAATCAGCCCCAGCATTTT,CASSELRPDGNQPQHF
TRBJ2-5,13,-,TRBV9,-,TGTGCCAGCAGCGTAGGACTGCCCGAGACCCAGTACTTC,CASSVGLPETQYF
TRBJ1-4,14,-,TRBV27,TRBD1,TGTGCCAGCAGCCCCGGGACAGGGAAGGAAAAACTGTTTTTT,CASSPGTGKEKLFF
TRBJ2-7,14,-,TRBV6-5,TRBD2,TGTGCCAGCAGTTCGGGACTACTCTCCTACGAGCAGTACTTC,CASSSGLLSYEQYF
TRBJ2-1,15,-,TRBV7-9,-,TGTGCCAGCAGCTCCCCGGGGACCGGGACATGGGAGCAGTTCTTC,CASSSPGTGTWEQFF
TRBJ1-2,13,-,TRBV30,-,TGTGCCTGGAGTGTACCGGGGGGCTATGGCTACACCTTC,CAWSVPGGYGYTF
TRBJ1-4,15,-,TRBV6-5,-,TGTGCCAGCAGTTCCCGGGACGGCCTTGTTGAAAAACTGTTTTTT,CASSSRDGLVEKLFF
TRBJ2-1,16,-,TRBV7-3,TRBD2,TGTGCCAGCAGCTTACTAGCGGCTAGCTCCTACAATGAGCAGTTCTTC,CASSLLAASSYNEQFF
TRBJ2-7,14,-,TRBV5-8,-,TGTGCCAGCAGCCGCCGGACAGAAATGGGAGAGCAGTACTTC,CASSRRTEMGEQYF
TRBJ1-5,12,once,TRBV2,-,TGTGCCAGCGGAGGGGGCAATCAGCCCCAGCATTTT,CASGGGNQPQHF
TRBJ2-4,18,-,TRBV14,-,TGTGCCAGCAGCCAAGGACCCGAACGGAACATAGCCAAAAACATTCAGTACTTC,CASSQGPERNIAKNIQYF
TRBJ1-3,14,-,TRBV5-1,-,TGCGCCAGCAGCCAGGGGACTCCTGGAAACACCATATATTTT,CASSQGTPGNTIYF
TRBJ2-3,18,-,TRBV11-2,-,TGTGCCAGCAGCTTAAGGGCTGGGGGACTCGTTAGCACAGATACGCAGTATTTT,CASSLRAGGLVSTDTQYF
TRBJ2-2,17,-,TRBV18,TRBD2,TGTGCCAGCTCACCTCAAAGGGGCGGGAGCCAAACCGGGGAGCTGTTTTTT,CASSPQRGGSQTGELFF
TRBJ2-6,14,-,TRBV19,-,TGTGCCAGTAGTAAGGGTGCCGGGGCCAACGTCCTGACTTTC,CASSKGAGANVLTF
TRBJ2-4,16,once,TRBV13,-,TGTGCCAGCAGCTCGAGACAGGAGGCGAAGGGAAACATTCAGTACTTC,CASSSRQEAKGNIQYF
TRBJ1-1,13,-,TRBV27,-,TGTGCCACCCGACCGGGGGGGAACACTGAAGCTTTCTTT,CATRPGGNTEAFF
TRBJ1-2,11,-,TRBV5-4,-,TGTGCCAGCAGCTACAATGGTGGCTACACCTTC,CASSYNGGYTF
TRBJ1-2,13,-,TRBV28,-,TGTGCCAGCAACCTACAGGGTAACTATGGCTACACCTTC,CASNLQGNYGYTF
TRBJ1-4,14,-,TRBV11-2,TRBD1,TGTGCCAGCAGTCCCCGACAGGGGGGCGAAAAACTGTTTTTT,CASSPRQGGEKLFF
TRBJ1-5,17,-,TRBV6-4,-,TGTGCCAGCAAGGCTATGTCGGACACAGGGAGTAATCAGCCCCAGCATTTT,CASKAMSDTGSNQPQHF
TRBJ1-1,12,once,TRBV29-1,-,TGCAGCGTGCACCAGGCCCCTGCTGAAGCTTTCTTT,CSVHQAPAEAFF
TRBJ2-7,16,-,TRBV11-2,TRBD2,TGTGCCAGCAGCTTGTGGAGCGGGAATTTTCTCTACGAGCAGTACTTC,CASSLWSGNFLYEQYF
TRBJ1-1,14,-,TRBV28,-,TGTGCCAGCAGTCGTCGTGGAGCGAACACTGAAGCTTTCTTT,CASSRRGANTEAFF
TRBJ1-6,13,-,TRBV5-3,-,TGTGCCAGAAGCCCATCGTCCGATTCACCCCTCCACTTT,CARSPSSDSPLHF
TRBJ1-1,16,-,TRBV5-4,-,TGTGCCAGCAGCTTGGGTCAGGGAGTCATGAACACTGAAGCTTTCTTT,CASSLGQGVMNTEAFF
TRBJ1-1,15,-,TRBV6-5,-,TGTGCCAGCAGTTACGGGGGCAGCCAGAACACTGAAGCTTTCTTT,CASSYGGSQNTEAFF